The entry below gives a single T cell receptor (beta chain) sequence along with its context. TCRdb's copy holds only in-frame clones and misses some; the assay was immunoSEQ multiplex PCR. The data contain about 730,000 clones, approximately 85% of them singletons. The sample is drawn from a study of shared T cell receptors in the human thymus. The sample was also reused in another study, on human thymus T cells. That publication notes: There were highly overlapping thymic repertoires among unrelated individuals, as related research reported.

Input material: thymocytes. The TCR comes from a girl less than two years old with a congenital heart defect.

The CDR3 nucleotides read TGCGCCAGCAGCTTGGAATTAACTAGCGGGGGGGCAAATGAGCAGTTCTTC. Protein: CASSLELTSGGANEQFF. The chain employs TRBV5-1 and TRBJ2-1; 13 nucleotides match TRBD2. Germline V CDR1 and CDR2: SGHRS, YFSETQ. V trimming: 0 bases; J trimming: 7 bases; junction bases outside the gene matches: 7. The CDR3 totals 17 residues.